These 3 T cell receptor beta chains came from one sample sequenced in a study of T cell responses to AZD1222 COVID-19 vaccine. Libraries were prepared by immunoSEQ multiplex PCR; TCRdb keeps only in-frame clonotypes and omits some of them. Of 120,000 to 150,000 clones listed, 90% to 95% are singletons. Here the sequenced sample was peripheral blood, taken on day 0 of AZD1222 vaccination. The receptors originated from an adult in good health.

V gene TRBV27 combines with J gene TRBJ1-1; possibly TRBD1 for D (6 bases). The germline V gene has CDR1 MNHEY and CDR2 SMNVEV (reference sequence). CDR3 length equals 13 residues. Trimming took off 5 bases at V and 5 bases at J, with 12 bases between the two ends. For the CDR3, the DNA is TGTGCCAGCAGTCTCAGCAGGGGTACTGAAGCTTTCTTT. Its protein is CASSLSRGTEAFF.

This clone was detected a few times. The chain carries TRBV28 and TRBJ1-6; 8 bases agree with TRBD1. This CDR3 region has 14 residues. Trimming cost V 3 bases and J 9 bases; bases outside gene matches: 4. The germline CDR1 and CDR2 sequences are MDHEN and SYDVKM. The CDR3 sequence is CASSFGQGASPLHF. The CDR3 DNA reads TGTGCCAGCAGTTTCGGACAGGGAGCTTCACCCCTCCACTTT.

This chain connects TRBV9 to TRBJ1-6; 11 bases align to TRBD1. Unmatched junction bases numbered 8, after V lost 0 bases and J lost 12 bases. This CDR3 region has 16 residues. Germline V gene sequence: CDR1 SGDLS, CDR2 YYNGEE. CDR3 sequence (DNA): TGTGCCAGCAGCGTAGAGCTGGACAGGGGGCGCCTACCCCTCCACTTT. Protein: CASSVELDRGRLPLHF.